The rows below give T cell receptor beta chains drawn from one sample of a study of T cells after posttransplantation cyclophosphamide. The method was immunoSEQ multiplex PCR; TCRdb's version includes in-frame clones alone and lacks a portion of them. The sample has 40,000 to 55,000 clones, none seen only once; the top ten hold 2% to 2.5%. The sample taken for sequencing was PBMCs. These receptors came from a man aged 40-55 years in good health, CMV-negative, and a related stem cell transplant donor. Each CDR3 is given with its conserved first and last residue. A D gene is named only where the DNA matches it firmly. Size is stated as how often the clone was seen (once, few, many) or a class if it is expanded.

clone_size | j_call | d_call | v_call | cdr3_aa | cdr3_nt
many | TRBJ1-3 | . | TRBV10-3 | CAIGAGAISAGNTIYF | TGTGCCATCGGGGCAGGGGCGATTAGTGCTGGAAACACCATATATTTT
many | TRBJ1-1 | TRBD1 | TRBV30 | CAGLRDRGDSNTEAFF | TGTGCCGGACTAAGGGACAGGGGCGATTCGAACACTGAAGCTTTCTTT
many | TRBJ2-3 | TRBD2 | TRBV11-1 | CASSWTSGSTDTQYF | TGTGCCAGCAGCTGGACTAGCGGTAGCACAGATACGCAGTATTTT
many | TRBJ2-1 | . | TRBV19 | CASSIGSSNEQFF | TGTGCCAGTAGTATCGGGAGCAGCAATGAGCAGTTCTTC
many | TRBJ2-7 | . | TRBV28 | CASSLWYRKIGYEQYF | TGTGCCAGCAGTTTATGGTACAGGAAAATCGGCTACGAGCAGTACTTC
many | TRBJ2-4 | TRBD1 | TRBV4-1 | CASSQDGRDRALYF | TGCGCCAGCAGCCAAGATGGGCGGGACAGGGCACTGTACTTC
many | TRBJ2-7 | TRBD2 | TRBV5-6 | CASSWTSGDYEQYF | TGTGCCAGCAGCTGGACTAGCGGGGACTACGAGCAGTACTTC
many | TRBJ2-7 | TRBD2 | TRBV5-1 | CASSSRGGPYEQYF | TGCGCCAGCAGCTCTCGGGGGGGTCCCTACGAGCAGTACTTC
many | TRBJ1-1 | TRBD1 | TRBV25-1 | CASSEMGTDMNTEAFF | TGTGCCAGCAGTGAAATGGGGACAGATATGAACACTGAAGCTTTCTTT
many | TRBJ2-7 | . | TRBV14 | CASSQDWFTGYEQYF | TGTGCCAGCAGCCAAGATTGGTTTACGGGTTACGAGCAGTACTTC
many | TRBJ1-1 | . | TRBV5-1 | CASSLVQDMNTEAFF | TGCGCCAGCAGCTTGGTTCAGGACATGAACACTGAAGCTTTCTTT
many | TRBJ1-1 | . | TRBV6-5 | CASSYSGQVNTEAFF | TGTGCCAGCAGTTACTCTGGGCAGGTGAACACTGAAGCTTTCTTT
many | TRBJ2-1 | . | TRBV7-3 | CASSLHGGLDYNEQFF | TGTGCCAGCAGCCTTCATGGGGGACTCGACTACAATGAGCAGTTCTTC
many | TRBJ2-5 | . | TRBV2 | CASSGGELGQETQYF | TGTGCCAGCAGTGGTGGGGAACTAGGCCAAGAGACCCAGTACTTC
many | TRBJ2-7 | TRBD2 | TRBV6-5 | CASSYYLAGVRNEQYF | TGTGCCAGCAGTTACTACCTAGCGGGAGTAAGGAACGAGCAGTACTTC
many | TRBJ2-1 | . | TRBV30 | CAWSGLGNEQFF | TGTGCCTGGAGTGGACTAGGCAATGAGCAGTTCTTC
many | TRBJ2-2 | . | TRBV4-3 | CASSQDSSSSGELFF | TGCGCCAGCAGCCAAGACTCGAGTTCATCCGGGGAGCTGTTTTTT
many | TRBJ2-3 | . | TRBV7-8 | CASSLEEDTDTQYF | TGTGCCAGCAGCTTAGAAGAGGACACAGATACGCAGTATTTT
many | TRBJ2-3 | TRBD1 | TRBV5-1 | CASSHGQGIADTQYF | TGCGCCAGCAGCCACGGACAGGGGATCGCAGATACGCAGTATTTT